These T cell receptor beta chains were read from a single sample in a study of blood T cells in healthy people across ages. TCRdb reprocessed the 5' RACE reads via MiXCR and lists one record per CDR3 protein. The sample lists around 790,000 distinct CDR3 sequences, roughly 44% occurring once. Material: blood. These receptors came from a man aged 60 to 75 in good health. CDR3s include the opening cysteine and the closing phenylalanine or tryptophan. D genes are given only for firm matches. Not every row has a clone size; where given, it reads once, few, many or a size class.

16 TRBJ1-6 TRBD1 . TRBV28 TGTGCCAGCAGTTTGGGCAGGGGGCTACGAAATTCACCCCTCCACTTT CASSLGRGLRNSPLHF
14 TRBJ1-1 . . TRBV7-2 TGTGCCAGCAGCTGGAGGGGGGGTAACACTGAAGCTTTCTTT CASSWRGGNTEAFF
16 TRBJ2-1 . . TRBV14 TGTGCCAGCGGCCAACCTACGGGGTCCATAGACAATGAGCAGTTCTTC CASGQPTGSIDNEQFF
14 TRBJ2-1 . few TRBV3-1 TGTGCCAGCAGCCGCTGCCGGGACGCCAATGAGCAGTTCTTC CASSRCRDANEQFF
15 TRBJ1-5 . . TRBV7-7 TGTGCTAGCAGCCCCCGGGGTTTTCGCAATCAGCCCCAGCATTTT CASSPRGFRNQPQHF
13 TRBJ2-5 . . TRBV3-1 TGTGCCAGCTTCCCGGGGGGCGGAGAGACCCAGTACTTC CASFPGGGETQYF
15 TRBJ2-7 TRBD1 few TRBV15 TGTGCCACCAGCTTGACCGGGACAGCCTACAATGAGCAGTACTTC CATSLTGTAYNEQYF
13 TRBJ1-5 . few TRBV15 TGTGCCACCAGCCCAGGCAGCAATCAGCCCCAGCATTTT CATSPGSNQPQHF
16 TRBJ2-7 . . TRBV20-1 TGCAGTGCTAGTCCAGTATACCCGGGACCTGCCTACGAGCAGTACTTC CSASPVYPGPAYEQYF
15 TRBJ2-3 . . TRBV10-3 TGTGCCATCGGTGAGTCAACGGACACCACAGATACGCAGTATTTT CAIGESTDTTDTQYF
14 TRBJ2-5 . . TRBV30 TGTGCCTGGGGTGGTGGGGACAATTGGGAGACCCAGTACTTC CAWGGGDNWETQYF
17 TRBJ2-1 . . TRBV20-1 TGCAGTGCTAGAGAAAAGATGACACCGGGAGCCTACAATGAGCAGTTCTTC CSAREKMTPGAYNEQFF
13 TRBJ2-7 TRBD2 many TRBV20-1 TGCAGTGCCCTTTGGGGGAGGGAGTACGAGCAGTACTTC CSALWGREYEQYF
16 TRBJ2-1 TRBD1 once TRBV10-1 TGCGCCAGCAGTGAGACAACCGGGACAGGGGAGGATGGGGAGTTCTTC CASSETTGTGEDGEFF
16 TRBJ1-1 . few TRBV5-6 TGTGCCAGCAGCTTGGATAGGCACAAGGGGAACACTGAAGCTTTCTTT CASSLDRHKGNTEAFF
15 TRBJ1-4 TRBD1 few TRBV30 TGTGCCTGGAGTAGAGACAGGGTTACCTCCGAGAAACTGTTTTTT CAWSRDRVTSEKLFF